Detailed here is one T cell receptor beta chain. The target antigen is unknown. One end of the junction does not line up with germline, which may come from a read error. This record belongs to a study of tumor-infiltrating lymphocytes in primary liver carcinoma. Study overall: The patients presented with primary liver carcinoma, which was managed through surgical resection. The cohort included men and women aged 30 to 69 years.

Unsorted whole blood yielded blood RNA, and germline DNA was extracted as well. General observations from the study: Overlap in tumor-adjacent and tumor-blood pairs fell below that of tumor region pairs.

Reverse transcription of about 500 ng total RNA with a constant-region primer produced TCR beta cDNA. Investigators got TCR beta libraries out of three nested multiplex PCR rounds, done with slightly modified ARM-PCR. TCRdb called the multiplex PCR reads again in MiXCR, with one record for every CDR3 protein. Of some 180,000 distinct CDR3 sequences in the sample, about 55% were seen once. Sequences were obtained from peripheral blood. The sequence derives from a man aged 40-49 years with primary liver carcinoma and hepatitis B virus infection.

For the CDR3, the DNA is TGTGCCAGCAGCCATCGTAGGCTAGCGGACACTGGAGCTTTCTTT. This sequence encodes CASSHRRLADTGAFF. The V call is TRBV11-2, the J call TRBJ1-1; tentative D call: TRBD1 (5 bases). The germline gives CDR1 SGHAT, CDR2 FQNNGV. The CDR3 extends over 15 amino acids.